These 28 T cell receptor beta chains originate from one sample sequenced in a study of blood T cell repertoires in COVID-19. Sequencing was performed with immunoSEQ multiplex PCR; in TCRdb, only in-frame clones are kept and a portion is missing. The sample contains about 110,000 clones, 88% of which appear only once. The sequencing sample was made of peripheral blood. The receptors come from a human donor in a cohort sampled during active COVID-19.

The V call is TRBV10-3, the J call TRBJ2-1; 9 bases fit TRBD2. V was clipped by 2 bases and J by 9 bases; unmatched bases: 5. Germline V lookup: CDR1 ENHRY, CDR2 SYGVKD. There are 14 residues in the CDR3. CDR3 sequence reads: CAISELAGTTEQFF. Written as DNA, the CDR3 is TGTGCCATCAGTGAGCTAGCGGGGACGACTGAGCAGTTCTTC.

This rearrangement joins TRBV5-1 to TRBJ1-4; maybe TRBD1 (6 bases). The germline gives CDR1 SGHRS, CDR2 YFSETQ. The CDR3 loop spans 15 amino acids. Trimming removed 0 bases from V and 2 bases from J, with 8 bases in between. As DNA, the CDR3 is TGCGCCAGCAGCTTGGTGGGGGCGACTAATGAAAAACTGTTTTTT. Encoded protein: CASSLVGATNEKLFF.

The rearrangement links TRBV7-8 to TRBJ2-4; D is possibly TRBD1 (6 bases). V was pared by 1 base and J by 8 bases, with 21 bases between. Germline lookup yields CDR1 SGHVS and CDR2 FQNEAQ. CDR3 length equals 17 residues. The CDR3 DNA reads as TGTGCCAGCAGCTTAGTAGGGGGTCGGGGTCCTAGTGACATTCAGTACTTC. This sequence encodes CASSLVGGRGPSDIQYF.

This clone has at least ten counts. The CDR3 DNA sequence: TGTGCCATCAGTGAGTCCGGCGGGGCTAACACCGGGGAGCTGTTTTTT. It yields the protein CAISESGGANTGELFF. The chain links TRBV10-3 to TRBJ2-2; perhaps TRBD2 as D (6 bases). Trimming took 0 bases from V and 2 from J, leaving 10 bases between them. CDR3 length: 16 residues. CDR1 is ENHRY, CDR2 SYGVKD, per germline.

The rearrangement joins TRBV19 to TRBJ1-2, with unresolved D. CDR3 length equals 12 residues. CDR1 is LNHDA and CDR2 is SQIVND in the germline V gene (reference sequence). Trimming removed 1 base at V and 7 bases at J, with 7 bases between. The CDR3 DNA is TGTGCCAGTAGTATAGGAGGGAGTGGCTACACCTTC. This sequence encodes CASSIGGSGYTF.

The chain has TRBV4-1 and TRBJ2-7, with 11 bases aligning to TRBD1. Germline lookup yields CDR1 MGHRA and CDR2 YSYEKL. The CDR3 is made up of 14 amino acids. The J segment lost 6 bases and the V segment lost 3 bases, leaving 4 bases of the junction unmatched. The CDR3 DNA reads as TGCGCCAGCAGCCAGTCGGGACAGGGGGGCGAGCAGTACTTC. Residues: CASSQSGQGGEQYF.

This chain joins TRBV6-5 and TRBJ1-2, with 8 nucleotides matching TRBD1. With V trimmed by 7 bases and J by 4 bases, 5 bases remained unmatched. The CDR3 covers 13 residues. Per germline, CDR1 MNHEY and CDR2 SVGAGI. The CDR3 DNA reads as TGTGCCAGCACTACAGGGGGTCTCTATGGCTACACCTTC. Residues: CASTTGGLYGYTF.

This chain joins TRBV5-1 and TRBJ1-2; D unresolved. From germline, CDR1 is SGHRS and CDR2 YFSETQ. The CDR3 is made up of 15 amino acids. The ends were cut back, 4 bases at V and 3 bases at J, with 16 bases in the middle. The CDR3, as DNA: TGCGCCAGCAGCCCAGCCCCGAGGGATCACTATGGCTACACCTTC. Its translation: CASSPAPRDHYGYTF.

The CDR3 nucleotides are TGTGCCAGCAGCGAAACAGGGCGCACTGAAGCTTTCTTT. Residues: CASSETGRTEAFF. This chain connects TRBV9 to TRBJ1-1; maybe TRBD1 (6 bases). The CDR3 has 13 residues. Germline loops: CDR1 SGDLS, CDR2 YYNGEE. The V end was cut by 3 bases, the J end by 4 bases, with 10 bases between.

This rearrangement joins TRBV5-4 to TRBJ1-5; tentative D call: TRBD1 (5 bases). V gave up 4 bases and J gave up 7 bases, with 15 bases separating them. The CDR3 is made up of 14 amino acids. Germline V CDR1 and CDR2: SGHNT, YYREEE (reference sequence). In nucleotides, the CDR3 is TGTGCCAGCAGCCACCAGGGTTACGGGCAGCCCCAGCATTTT. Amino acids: CASSHQGYGQPQHF.

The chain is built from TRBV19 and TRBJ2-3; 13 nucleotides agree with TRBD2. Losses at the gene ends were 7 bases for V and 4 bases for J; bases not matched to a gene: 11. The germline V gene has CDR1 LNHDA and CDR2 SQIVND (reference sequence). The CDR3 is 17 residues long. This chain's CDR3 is CASKRGTSGIIADTQYF. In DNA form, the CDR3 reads TGTGCCAGTAAACGGGGGACTAGCGGGATTATTGCAGATACGCAGTATTTT.

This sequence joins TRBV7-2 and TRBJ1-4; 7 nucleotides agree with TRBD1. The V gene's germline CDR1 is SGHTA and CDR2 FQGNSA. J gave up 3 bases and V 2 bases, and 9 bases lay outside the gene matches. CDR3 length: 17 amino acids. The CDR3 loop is CASSLRDPQGPNEKLFF. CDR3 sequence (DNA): TGTGCCAGCAGCTTACGGGACCCACAGGGGCCTAATGAAAAACTGTTTTTT. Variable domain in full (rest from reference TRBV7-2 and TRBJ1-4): GAGVSQSPSNKVTEKGKDVELRCDPISGHTALYWYRQSLGQGLEFLIYFQGNSAPDKSGLPSDRFSAERTGGSVSTLTIQRTQQEDSAVYLCASSLRDPQGPNEKLFFGSGTQLSVL.

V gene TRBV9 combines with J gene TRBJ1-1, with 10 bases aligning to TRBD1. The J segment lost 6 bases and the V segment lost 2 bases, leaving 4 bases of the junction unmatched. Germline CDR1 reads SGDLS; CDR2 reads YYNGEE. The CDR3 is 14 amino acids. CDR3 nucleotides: TGTGCCAGCAGCGTCGGACAGGGGGTCTCTGAAGCTTTCTTT. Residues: CASSVGQGVSEAFF. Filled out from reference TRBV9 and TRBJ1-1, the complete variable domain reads DSGVTQTPKHLITATGQRVTLRCSPRSGDLSVYWYQQSLDQGLQFLIQYYNGEERAKGNILERFSAQQFPDLHSELNLSSLELGDSALYFCASSVGQGVSEAFFGQGTRLTVV.

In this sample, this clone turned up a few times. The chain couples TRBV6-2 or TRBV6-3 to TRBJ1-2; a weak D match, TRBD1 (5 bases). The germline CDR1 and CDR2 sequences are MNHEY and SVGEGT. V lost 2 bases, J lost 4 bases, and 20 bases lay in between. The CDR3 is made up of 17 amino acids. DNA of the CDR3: TGTGCCAGCAGTTACACTAAAAACGACAGATTCCTCTATGGCTACACCTTC. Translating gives CASSYTKNDRFLYGYTF.

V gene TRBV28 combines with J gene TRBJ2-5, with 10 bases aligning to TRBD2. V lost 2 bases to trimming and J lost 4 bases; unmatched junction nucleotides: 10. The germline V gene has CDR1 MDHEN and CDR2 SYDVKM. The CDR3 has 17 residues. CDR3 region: CASSLNEGLASGETQYF. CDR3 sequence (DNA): TGTGCCAGCAGTTTAAACGAGGGACTAGCGAGTGGAGAGACCCAGTACTTC.

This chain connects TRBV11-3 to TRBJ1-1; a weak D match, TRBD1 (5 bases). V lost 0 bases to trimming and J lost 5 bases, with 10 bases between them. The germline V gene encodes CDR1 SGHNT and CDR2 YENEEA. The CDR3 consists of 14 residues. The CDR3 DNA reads TGTGCCAGCAGCTTAGACGGGGGAAGTACTGAAGCTTTCTTT. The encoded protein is CASSLDGGSTEAFF.

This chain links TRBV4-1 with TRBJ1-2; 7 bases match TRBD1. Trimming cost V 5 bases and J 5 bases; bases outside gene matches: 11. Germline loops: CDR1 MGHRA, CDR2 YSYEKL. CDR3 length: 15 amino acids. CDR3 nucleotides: TGCGCCAGCAGCACGAGTGACAGGGAACGGTATGGCTACACCTTC. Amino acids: CASSTSDRERYGYTF.

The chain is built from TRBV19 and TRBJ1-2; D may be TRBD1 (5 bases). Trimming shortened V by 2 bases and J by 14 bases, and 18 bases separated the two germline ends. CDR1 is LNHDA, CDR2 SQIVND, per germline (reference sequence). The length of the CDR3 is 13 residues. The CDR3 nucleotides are TGTGCCAGTAGTATAAGGGGATTAGGCAGGGCGACCTTC. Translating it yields CASSIRGLGRATF.

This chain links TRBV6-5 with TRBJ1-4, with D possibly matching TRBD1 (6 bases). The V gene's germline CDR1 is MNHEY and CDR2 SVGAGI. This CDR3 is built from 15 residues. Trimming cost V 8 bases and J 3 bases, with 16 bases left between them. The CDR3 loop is CASFSGDTSNEKLFF. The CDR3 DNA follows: TGTGCCAGCTTCTCCGGGGACACTTCTAATGAAAAACTGTTTTTT.

The DNA of the CDR3 is TGTGCCAGCAGCTTGGCGGGCCCCCTAGCAAATACGCAGTATTTT. Amino acids: CASSLAGPLANTQYF. This chain links TRBV5-6 with TRBJ2-3, with D possibly TRBD2 on 5 matching bases. The CDR3 spans 15 residues. The germline CDR1 and CDR2 sequences are SGHDT and YYEEEE. Deletions cut 0 bases from V and 7 bases from J, with 15 bases between.

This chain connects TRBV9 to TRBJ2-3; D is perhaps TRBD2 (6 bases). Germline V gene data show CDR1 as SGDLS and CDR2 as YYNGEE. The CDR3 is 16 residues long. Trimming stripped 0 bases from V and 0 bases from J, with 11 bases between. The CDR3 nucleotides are TGTGCCAGCAGCGTAGGGGGAGGTACTAGCACAGATACGCAGTATTTT. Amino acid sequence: CASSVGGGTSTDTQYF.

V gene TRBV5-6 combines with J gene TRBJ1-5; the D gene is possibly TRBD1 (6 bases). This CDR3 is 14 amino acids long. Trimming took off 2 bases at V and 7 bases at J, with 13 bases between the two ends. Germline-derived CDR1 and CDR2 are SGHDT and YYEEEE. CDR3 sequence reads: CASSFSGGGQPQHF. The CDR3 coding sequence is TGTGCCAGCAGCTTTTCGGGAGGGGGACAGCCCCAGCATTTT.

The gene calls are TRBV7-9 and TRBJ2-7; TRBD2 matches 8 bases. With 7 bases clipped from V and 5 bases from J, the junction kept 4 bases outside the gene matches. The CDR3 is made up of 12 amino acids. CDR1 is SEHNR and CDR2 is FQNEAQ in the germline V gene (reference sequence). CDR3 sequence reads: CASNQRENEQYF. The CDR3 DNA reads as TGTGCCAGCAACCAGCGGGAGAACGAGCAGTACTTC.

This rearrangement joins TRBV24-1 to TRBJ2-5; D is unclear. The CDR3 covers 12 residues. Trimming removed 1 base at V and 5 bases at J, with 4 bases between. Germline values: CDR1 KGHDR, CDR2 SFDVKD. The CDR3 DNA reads TGTGCCACCAGTGATTTTGAGGAGACCCAGTACTTC. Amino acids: CATSDFEETQYF.

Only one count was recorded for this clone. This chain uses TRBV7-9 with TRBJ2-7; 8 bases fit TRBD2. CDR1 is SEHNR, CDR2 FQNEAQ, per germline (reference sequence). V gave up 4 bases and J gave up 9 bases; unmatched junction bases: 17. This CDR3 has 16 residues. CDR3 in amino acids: CASSSAGGGSHSAQYF. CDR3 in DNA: TGTGCCAGCAGCTCCGCGGGCGGGGGGTCCCATTCGGCGCAGTACTTC.

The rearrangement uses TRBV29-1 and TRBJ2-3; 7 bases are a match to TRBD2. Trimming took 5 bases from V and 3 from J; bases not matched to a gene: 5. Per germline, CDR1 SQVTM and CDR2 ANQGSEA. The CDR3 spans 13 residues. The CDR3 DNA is TGCAGCGTTCAGCGGGGAGGGACAGATACGCAGTATTTT. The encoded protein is CSVQRGGTDTQYF.

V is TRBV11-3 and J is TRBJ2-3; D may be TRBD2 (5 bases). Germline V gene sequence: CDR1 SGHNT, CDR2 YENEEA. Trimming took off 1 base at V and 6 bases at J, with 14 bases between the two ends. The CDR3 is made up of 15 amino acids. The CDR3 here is CASSLGWEKGDTQYF. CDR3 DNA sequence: TGTGCCAGCAGCTTAGGATGGGAGAAAGGGGATACGCAGTATTTT.

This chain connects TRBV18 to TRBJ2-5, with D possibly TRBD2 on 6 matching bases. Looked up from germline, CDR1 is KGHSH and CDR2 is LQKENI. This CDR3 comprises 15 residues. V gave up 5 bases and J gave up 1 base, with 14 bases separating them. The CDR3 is CASSYSLGGQETQYF. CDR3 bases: TGTGCCAGCTCATATTCTTTGGGGGGCCAAGAGACCCAGTACTTC.